The rows below give T cell receptor beta chains drawn from one sample of a study of T cells in Graves' hyperthyroidism and ophthalmopathy. Each CDR3 protein is one row after TCRdb ran MiXCR on the multiplex PCR reads. This table holds fewer than 900,000 distinct CDR3 sequences, around a sixth found once. Material: blood. These receptors were collected from a woman in her forties or fifties with Graves' hyperthyroidism that later progressed to Graves' ophthalmopathy. The CDR3 runs from the conserved cysteine through the conserved F or W.

>TRBJ2-7|TRBV9
CASSVEGATYEQYF
>TRBJ1-5|TRBV20-1
CSARAGPNQPQHF
>TRBJ2-2|TRBV5-4
CASSLEGLHTGELFF
>TRBJ1-2|TRBV30
CAWRGQGNYGYTF
>TRBJ2-1|TRBV7-9
CASSQPGSDEQFF
>TRBJ2-5|TRBV2
CASGALTETQYF
>TRBJ2-1|TRBV6-1
CASRPGQKYNEQFF
>TRBJ1-5|TRBV5-1
CANQGRPRKYQPQHF
>TRBJ1-2|TRBV7-2
CASSFNQGARGYTF
>TRBJ1-1|TRBV27
CASRKTGESTEAFF
>TRBJ2-1|TRBV5-1
CASSTDDTGTSKFF
>TRBJ2-2|TRBV6-5
CASSYTGYTDTGELFF
>TRBJ1-2|TRBV11-2
CASSFGTGSGYGYTF
>TRBJ1-5|TRBV18
CASSPLAGIQPQHF
>TRBJ2-2|TRBV30
CAWSVRTGTGELFF
>TRBJ1-4|TRBV14
CASSQRGMGEKLFF
>TRBJ2-1|TRBV7-3
CASSPGPMNEQFF
>TRBJ2-1|TRBV6-1
CASKGLAGINEQFF
>TRBJ1-2|TRBV5-5
CASSLRAGVLGPRGYTF
>TRBJ2-5|TRBV6-1
CASSPIGVGGTQYF
>TRBJ2-2|TRBV5-5
CACRRTGNTGELFF
>TRBJ2-1|TRBV5-1
CASRSLPGEEQFF
>TRBJ1-1|TRBV2
CASTERGNTEAFF
>TRBJ1-2|TRBV3-1
CASSQGTASSYGYTF
>TRBJ1-1|TRBV5-6
CASSSGPRKSTEAFF
>TRBJ2-5|TRBV20-1
CSARDEGRYQETQYF
>TRBJ1-2|TRBV29-1
CSVIARTGGGYTF
>TRBJ2-1|TRBV24-1
CATSDQPGRPVEQFF
>TRBJ1-2|TRBV28
CASRGTGSAYGYTF
>TRBJ1-2|TRBV7-2
CASSLATVLPYGYTF
>TRBJ1-3|TRBV7-8
CASSLTAASGNTIYF
>TRBJ2-1|TRBV5-1
CASSPSGLTIYEQFF
>TRBJ2-3|TRBV5-1
CASSLDTGGFNTQYF
>TRBJ1-2|TRBV9
CASSLDGGTVYGYTF
>TRBJ1-2|TRBV5-1
CASSLADSRGHGYTF
>TRBJ2-2|TRBV12-3/TRBV12-4
CASSLVPRELFF
>TRBJ2-1|TRBV7-8
CASSSRRLSSYNEQFF
>TRBJ1-1|TRBV4-1
CASSQYGSGTGKDTEAFF